Listed below are T cell receptor beta chains from one sample, sequenced in a study of T cells after yellow fever vaccination. TCRdb processed the 5' RACE reads anew with MiXCR; each CDR3 protein has one entry. The data show 500,000 to 650,000 distinct CDR3 sequences, 17% seen once. The material was PBMCs, obtained less than 6 days after the first yellow fever vaccination. The receptors derive from a man younger than 35 who received the YFV17D yellow fever vaccine. The CDR3 runs from the conserved cysteine through the conserved F or W.

TRBV7-8,TRBJ2-7,CASSSRGQREQYF
TRBV7-2,TRBJ2-3,CASSFRLAGDRTDTQYF
TRBV7-2,TRBJ1-2,CASSNTRANYGYTF
TRBV28,TRBJ2-1,CASTLAGGMYNEQFF
TRBV20-1,TRBJ2-3,CSASRTSRLDTQYF
TRBV30,TRBJ2-3,CAWSGFGDFISSTDTQYF
TRBV3-1,TRBJ1-2,CASSQKGGGGYTF
TRBV6-1,TRBJ2-3,CASSPGLGMDTQYF
TRBV5-1,TRBJ1-6,CASSLEAGNNSPLHF
TRBV6-4,TRBJ2-3,CASSELAGRTDTQYF
TRBV18,TRBJ2-7,CASSLRLSQGSYEQYF
TRBV4-1,TRBJ1-1,CASSQGEGGAGETEAFF
TRBV5-1,TRBJ2-6,CASRKDTSSGANVLTF
TRBV11-2,TRBJ2-7,CASSLRVLAGGSSYEQYF
TRBV27,TRBJ2-3,CASSPGTGGRDTQYF
TRBV11-2,TRBJ2-5,CSSSLVGSGGPYSQETQYF
TRBV29-1,TRBJ2-7,CSVERGREQYF
TRBV9,TRBJ2-1,CASSVAVARNEQFF
TRBV15,TRBJ1-4,CATSRGKVATNEKLFF
TRBV15,TRBJ1-5,CATSREGYRDRALPGNQPQHF
TRBV4-3,TRBJ1-4,CASSEGQYEKLFF
TRBV29-1,TRBJ1-5,CSVGTGGHQPQHF
TRBV7-9,TRBJ2-7,CASSDEGVSYEQYF
TRBV12-3/TRBV12-4,TRBJ1-4,CASSETGGAVEKLFF
TRBV12-3/TRBV12-4,TRBJ1-2,CASSPNRFSDRGGGYTF
TRBV20-1,TRBJ2-5,CSARSPGLAGEETQYF